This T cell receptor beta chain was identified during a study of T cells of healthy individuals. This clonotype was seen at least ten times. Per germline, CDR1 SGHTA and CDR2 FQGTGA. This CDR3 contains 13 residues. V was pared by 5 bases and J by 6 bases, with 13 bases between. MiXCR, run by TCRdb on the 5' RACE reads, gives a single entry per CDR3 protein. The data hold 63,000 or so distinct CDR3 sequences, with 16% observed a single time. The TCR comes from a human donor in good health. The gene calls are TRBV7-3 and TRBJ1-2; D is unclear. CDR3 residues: CASSPSAGNGYTF. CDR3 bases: TGTGCCAGCAGCCCCTCCGCGGGGAATGGCTACACCTTC.